Relative to its sample, the clone carrying this T cell receptor beta chain is medium-sized. The CDR3 loop spans 14 amino acids. Trimming cost V 4 bases and J 5 bases, with 9 bases left between them. TCRdb re-called the PCR reads through MiXCR, storing one row per CDR3 protein. The table has 15,000 to 20,000 distinct CDR3 sequences, about 39% seen once. The data stem from a study of tumor-infiltrating lymphocytes in oesophageal squamous cell carcinoma. The V call is TRBV12-3 or TRBV12-4, the J call TRBJ1-6; D is unresolved. Sequencing was performed on normal esophageal tissue next to the tumor. This TCR was recovered from a female donor with esophageal squamous cell carcinoma. Here the CDR3 reads CASSYRADNSPLHF. In DNA form, the CDR3 reads TGTGCCAGCAGTTACAGAGCTGATAATTCACCCCTCCACTTT.